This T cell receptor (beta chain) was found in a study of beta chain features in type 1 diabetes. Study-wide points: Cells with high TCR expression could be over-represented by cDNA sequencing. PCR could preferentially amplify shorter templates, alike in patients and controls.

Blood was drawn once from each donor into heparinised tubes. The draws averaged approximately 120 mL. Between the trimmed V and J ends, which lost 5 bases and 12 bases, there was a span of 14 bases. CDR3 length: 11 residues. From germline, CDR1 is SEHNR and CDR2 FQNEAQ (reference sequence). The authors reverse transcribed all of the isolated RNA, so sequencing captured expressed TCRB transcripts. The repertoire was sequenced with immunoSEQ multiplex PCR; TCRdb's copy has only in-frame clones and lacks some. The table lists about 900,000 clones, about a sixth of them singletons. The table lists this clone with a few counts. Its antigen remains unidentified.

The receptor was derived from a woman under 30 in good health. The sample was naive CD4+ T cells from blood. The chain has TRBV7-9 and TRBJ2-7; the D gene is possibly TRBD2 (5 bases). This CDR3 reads CASSRGISAYF. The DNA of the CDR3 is TGTGCCAGCAGCCGGGGTATTTCGGCGTACTTC.